One sample yielded the 24 T cell receptor beta chains listed below, sequenced in a study of cytomegalovirus exposure and HLA in healthy donors. The PCR employed 60 Vbeta primers together with 13 Jbeta primers. TCRdb's copy holds only in-frame clones and misses some; the assay was immunoSEQ multiplex PCR. This table holds about 200,000 clones, roughly 80% found once. The sequencing sample was made of PBMCs. These receptor sequences come from a man aged 40-55 years in good health and CMV-seropositive.

This clone is medium-sized (0.01 to 0.1%) within its sample. The gene calls are TRBV4-1 and TRBJ1-1; D may be TRBD1 (6 bases). Per germline, CDR1 MGHRA and CDR2 YSYEKL. The CDR3 length is 13 residues. Trimming took 4 bases from V and 5 from J, leaving 11 bases between them. CDR3: CASSRGQTTEAFF. CDR3 DNA: TGCGCCAGCAGCCGTGGACAGACAACTGAAGCTTTCTTT.

The chain links TRBV30 to TRBJ2-1, with 9 positions matching TRBD2. CDR3 length equals 16 residues. Germline V lookup: CDR1 GTSNPN, CDR2 SVGIG (reference sequence). Trimming took 0 bases from V and 7 from J; bases not matched to a gene: 10. The CDR3 sequence: CAWSVRVSGRRNEQFF. CDR3 coding DNA: TGTGCCTGGAGTGTAAGGGTTAGCGGGAGAAGAAATGAGCAGTTCTTC.

V gene TRBV16 combines with J gene TRBJ2-7, with TRBD2 matching over 9 bases. Germline-derived CDR1 and CDR2 are KGHSY and FQNENV. The CDR3 is 15 residues long. V shed 0 bases, J shed 7 bases, and the junction held 7 bases outside the gene matches. The DNA for the CDR3 is TGTGCCAGCAGCCAATCGGCGGGGGGGTACCGAGAGCAGTACTTC. It specifies CASSQSAGGYREQYF.

V and J are TRBV10-3 and TRBJ1-4; D remains unclear. Germline V gives CDR1 ENHRY, CDR2 SYGVKD. This CDR3 is 14 amino acids long. The germline V and J ends were trimmed by 8 bases and 0 bases, with 10 bases remaining between them. The CDR3 DNA follows: TGTGCCATCGGCCCCGCATCAACTAATGAAAAACTGTTTTTT. It yields the protein CAIGPASTNEKLFF.

The chain links TRBV7-9 to TRBJ2-1; TRBD2 matches 9 bases. The CDR3 is made up of 15 amino acids. V was clipped by 5 bases and J by 7 bases; unmatched bases: 9. Germline-derived CDR1 and CDR2 are SEHNR and FQNEAQ (reference sequence). The CDR3 DNA follows: TGTGCCAGCAGCCGACTCGCGGGGGGGCTTAATGAGCAGTTCTTC. Translation gives CASSRLAGGLNEQFF.

This sequence joins TRBV7-6 and TRBJ2-7; perhaps TRBD1 as D (6 bases). V lost 5 bases, J lost 3 bases, and 17 bases lay in between. Germline CDR1 and CDR2: SGHVS and FNYEAQ. This CDR3 region has 15 residues. The DNA for the CDR3 is TGTGCCAGCAGCCGGAACAGGGCATCAGGCTACGAGCAGTACTTC. Translating it yields CASSRNRASGYEQYF.

J is TRBJ2-3 and V is TRBV7-2; TRBD2 is a possible D gene (6 bases). Trimming removed 3 bases from V and 2 bases from J, with 9 bases in between. Germline CDR1 is SGHTA and CDR2 is FQGNSA. The CDR3 has 14 amino acids. DNA for the CDR3: TGTGCCAGCAGCTTCGGGGGACCCACAGATACGCAGTATTTT. Translated: CASSFGGPTDTQYF.

V and J are TRBV19 and TRBJ2-7; weak D call: TRBD2 (6 bases). The germline V gene encodes CDR1 LNHDA and CDR2 SQIVND (reference sequence). Deletions cut 5 bases from V and 3 bases from J, with 11 bases between. The CDR3 spans 13 residues. DNA for the CDR3: TGTGCCAGTAGTGCGGGACTGCGCTACGAGCAGTACTTC. Translating gives CASSAGLRYEQYF.

This chain connects TRBV5-1 to TRBJ2-7, with D tentatively TRBD1 (6 bases). Trimming shortened V by 0 bases and J by 5 bases, and 12 bases separated the two germline ends. The CDR3 extends over 14 amino acids. The germline gives CDR1 SGHRS, CDR2 YFSETQ. CDR3 region: CASSLVTGSDEQYF. For the CDR3, the DNA is TGCGCCAGCAGCTTGGTCACAGGGAGTGACGAGCAGTACTTC.

This rearrangement joins TRBV19 to TRBJ2-7; no firm D call. In germline, CDR1 is LNHDA, CDR2 SQIVND (reference sequence). This CDR3 has 14 amino acids. Trimming took 6 bases from V and 3 from J, leaving 15 bases between them. The CDR3 reads CASSQDGAYYEQYF. CDR3 bases: TGTGCCAGTAGCCAAGACGGAGCCTACTACGAGCAGTACTTC.

DNA for the CDR3: TGCGCCAGCAGTGAGAGACTACGTACGCAGTATTTT. Protein: CASSERLRTQYF. The gene calls are TRBV10-1 and TRBJ2-3; D might be TRBD2 (5 bases). The CDR3 runs 12 residues. The germline V and J ends were trimmed by 2 bases and 8 bases, with 8 bases remaining between them. Germline values: CDR1 WNHNN, CDR2 SYGVQD (reference sequence).

The rearrangement joins TRBV28 to TRBJ2-7, with TRBD2 matching over 10 bases. This CDR3 spans 15 amino acids. Trimming at V came to 5 bases and at J to 4 bases, leaving 8 bases not matched to a gene. Germline V gene lookup returns CDR1 MDHEN and CDR2 SYDVKM. CDR3 amino acids: CASSDPLAGVYEQYF. The CDR3 DNA sequence: TGTGCCAGCAGTGACCCGCTAGCGGGAGTTTACGAGCAGTACTTC.

The chain recombines TRBV7-2 with TRBJ2-1; 10 positions match TRBD2. The CDR3 is made up of 16 amino acids. Germline V gene sequence: CDR1 SGHTA, CDR2 FQGNSA. Trimming at V came to 5 bases and at J to 2 bases, leaving 6 bases not matched to a gene. The CDR3 nucleotides read TGTGCCAGCAGCATTAGGACTAGCGGAGCCTACAATGAGCAGTTCTTC. Translation gives CASSIRTSGAYNEQFF. The full variable domain, with the rest looked up from reference TRBV7-2 and TRBJ2-1, is GAGVSQSPSNKVTEKGKDVELRCDPISGHTALYWYRQSLGQGLEFLIYFQGNSAPDKSGLPSDRFSAERTGGSVSTLTIQRTQQEDSAVYLCASSIRTSGAYNEQFFGPGTRLTVL.

In its sample, this clone was seen a few times. The chain has TRBV28 and TRBJ2-7; possibly TRBD2 for D (6 bases). Deletions cut 4 bases from V and 1 base from J, with 20 bases between. This CDR3 has 17 amino acids. CDR1 is MDHEN, CDR2 SYDVKM, per germline. The CDR3 sequence: CASSSAVGGTHSYEQYF. The CDR3 bases are TGTGCCAGCAGTTCCGCGGTTGGAGGGACTCATTCCTACGAGCAGTACTTC. Filled out from reference TRBV28 and TRBJ2-7, the complete variable domain reads DVKVTQSSRYLVKRTGEKVFLECVQDMDHENMFWYRQDPGLGLRLIYFSYDVKMKEKGDIPEGYSVSREKKERFSLILESASTNQTSMYLCASSSAVGGTHSYEQYFGPGTRLTVT.

The V gene is TRBV5-6, the J gene TRBJ1-2, with 9 bases aligning to TRBD1. The CDR3 runs 15 residues. Germline CDR1 reads SGHDT; CDR2 reads YYEEEE. The V gene end was trimmed by 4 bases and the J gene end by 6 bases; junction bases not matched to a gene: 10. The CDR3 coding sequence is TGTGCCAGCAGCCGTCAACGGGGACAGGGCAATGGCTACACCTTC. It codes for CASSRQRGQGNGYTF.

The chain links TRBV2 to TRBJ1-2; 7 bases match TRBD1. The CDR3 has 13 amino acids. Germline CDR1 SNHLY, CDR2 FYNNEI. V was clipped by 8 bases and J by 4 bases; unmatched bases: 7. CDR3 protein: CASGTDATYGYTF. CDR3 DNA sequence: TGTGCCAGCGGGACAGACGCCACCTATGGCTACACCTTC.

The chain employs TRBV7-3 and TRBJ2-3, with a weak D call TRBD1 (6 bases). V was trimmed by 5 bases and J by 6 bases, leaving 27 bases between them. Germline loops: CDR1 SGHTA, CDR2 FQGTGA. CDR3 length: 18 amino acids. CDR3 protein: CASSQSGTQGTPTDTQYF. CDR3 nucleotides: TGTGCCAGCAGCCAATCCGGGACACAAGGGACCCCCACGGATACGCAGTATTTT.

The CDR3 reads CASSETPGVLYGYTF. CDR3 DNA: TGTGCCAGCAGTGAGACTCCGGGGGTCCTCTATGGCTACACCTTC. This chain links TRBV6-1 with TRBJ1-2; perhaps TRBD1 as D (5 bases). The CDR3 extends over 15 amino acids. The ends were cut back, 3 bases at V and 4 bases at J, with 15 bases in the middle. The germline CDR1 and CDR2 sequences are MNHNS and SASEGT.

The V gene is TRBV4-1, the J gene TRBJ2-1, with a weak D call TRBD2 (5 bases). Trimming stripped 1 base from V and 9 bases from J, with 16 bases between. Germline assignment: CDR1 MGHRA and CDR2 YSYEKL. The CDR3 length is 15 residues. The CDR3 region is CASSQGGLALIEQFF. In nucleotides, the CDR3 is TGCGCCAGCAGCCAAGGTGGTCTAGCTTTGATTGAGCAGTTCTTC.

As for this clone: Other DNA sequences in the sample encode the same CDR3. V usage is TRBV4-2 and J usage is TRBJ1-5; 10 bases fit TRBD1. CDR1 is LGHNA and CDR2 is YNFKEQ in the germline V gene. There are 15 residues in the CDR3. V shed 3 bases, J shed 5 bases, and the junction held 4 bases outside the gene matches. The CDR3 region has the DNA TGTGCCAGCAGCCATGGACAGGGGGACTATCAGCCCCAGCATTTT. It encodes CASSHGQGDYQPQHF.

The V call is TRBV2, the J call TRBJ1-4, with D perhaps matching TRBD1 (6 bases). Trimming removed 3 bases at V and 4 bases at J, with 15 bases between. The germline CDR1 and CDR2 sequences are SNHLY and FYNNEI. The CDR3 has 16 amino acids. The CDR3 region is CASSEGQGVFNEKLFF. The CDR3 nucleotides read TGTGCCAGCAGTGAGGGACAAGGAGTTTTTAATGAAAAACTGTTTTTT.

This chain connects TRBV9 to TRBJ2-6, with 10 bases matching TRBD2. Losses at the gene ends were 0 bases for V and 1 base for J; bases not matched to a gene: 16. CDR1 and CDR2 from the germline V gene are SGDLS and YYNGEE. CDR3 length: 22 amino acids. CDR3 residues: CASSVVGSSGSIPSSGANVLTF. CDR3 in DNA: TGTGCCAGCAGCGTAGTGGGATCTAGCGGGAGTATCCCCTCGTCTGGGGCCAACGTCCTGACTTTC. The variable domain in full, with the rest retrieved from reference TRBV9 and TRBJ2-6, is DSGVTQTPKHLITATGQRVTLRCSPRSGDLSVYWYQQSLDQGLQFLIQYYNGEERAKGNILERFSAQQFPDLHSELNLSSLELGDSALYFCASSVVGSSGSIPSSGANVLTFGAGSRLTVL.

V and J are TRBV4-3 and TRBJ2-7; 10 nucleotides agree with TRBD2. This CDR3 is 15 amino acids long. The J segment lost 3 bases and the V segment lost 1 base, leaving 3 bases of the junction unmatched. CDR1 is LGHNA, CDR2 YSLEER, per germline. The CDR3 DNA follows: TGCGCCAGCAGCCAAGGCCTAGCGGGAGTCTACGAGCAGTACTTC. It encodes CASSQGLAGVYEQYF.

This clone was recorded a few times. This chain uses TRBV7-2 with TRBJ2-7; 11 bases map to TRBD2. V was pared by 7 bases and J by 3 bases, with 17 bases of the junction left unmatched. The CDR3 extends over 18 amino acids. Looked up from germline, CDR1 is SGHTA and CDR2 is FQGNSA. The chain's CDR3 is CASTKDAGTSGKNYEQYF. Here the CDR3 DNA reads TGTGCCAGCACGAAGGACGCCGGGACTAGCGGAAAAAACTACGAGCAGTACTTC.